A selection of T cell receptor beta chains follows, all from one sample in a study of blood T cell repertoires in COVID-19. Profiling relied on immunoSEQ multiplex PCR, and the TCRdb table lists in-frame clones only, not all of them. The sample has about 55,000 clones; 85% to 90% are singletons. Sequenced input: peripheral blood. These TCRs come from a human donor in a cohort sampled during active COVID-19. CDR3s include the opening cysteine and the closing phenylalanine or tryptophan. Fields, in order: J gene, D gene, V gene, clone size, CDR3 protein, CDR3 DNA. D genes are given only for firm matches. Size tells how often a clone was seen (once, few, many) or the class of an expanded clone, and some rows leave it out.

>TRBJ1-6|TRBD1|TRBV10-2|.
CASSESISRQGGNSPLHF
TGCGCCAGCAGTGAGAGTATTTCGAGACAGGGGGGTAATTCACCCCTCCACTTT
>TRBJ1-2|.|TRBV7-2|.
CASSLVQDGYTF
TGTGCCAGCAGCTTAGTACAGGATGGCTACACCTTC
>TRBJ1-2|TRBD1|TRBV5-1|.
CASRQGSNYGYTF
TGCGCCAGCAGACAGGGGTCTAACTATGGCTACACCTTC
>TRBJ2-3|TRBD1|TRBV2|.
CASGTGSDTQYF
TGTGCCAGCGGGACAGGGTCAGATACGCAGTATTTT
>TRBJ1-2|.|TRBV28|.
CASSSDYGYTF
TGTGCCAGCAGTTCTGACTATGGCTACACCTTC
>TRBJ1-4|TRBD1|TRBV5-6|.
CASSLGQGARMEKLFF
TGTGCCAGCAGCTTGGGACAGGGGGCGCGGATGGAAAAACTGTTTTTT
>TRBJ1-1|.|TRBV5-1|.
CASTLRVGGSRTEAFF
TGCGCCAGCACCCTTAGGGTGGGAGGCTCCCGGACTGAAGCTTTCTTT
>TRBJ1-1|.|TRBV12-3/TRBV12-4|.
CASSFGANTEAFF
TGTGCCAGCAGTTTCGGAGCAAACACTGAAGCTTTCTTT
>TRBJ2-1|.|TRBV6-2/TRBV6-3|.
CASSYDGRKTYNEQFF
TGTGCCAGCAGTTACGATGGGAGGAAGACCTACAATGAGCAGTTCTTC
>TRBJ1-3|.|TRBV7-2|.
CASSLTGTTLTGNTIYF
TGTGCCAGCAGCTTAACAGGCACGACGTTGACCGGAAACACCATATATTTT
>TRBJ2-1|TRBD2|TRBV9|.
CASSVYGTSANEQFF
TGTGCCAGCAGCGTGTACGGGACTAGCGCCAATGAGCAGTTCTTC
>TRBJ2-2|TRBD2|TRBV6-2/TRBV6-3|.
CASSLSGGRTGELFF
TGTGCCAGCAGCCTCAGCGGGGGCAGGACCGGGGAGCTGTTTTTT
>TRBJ1-2|TRBD1|TRBV5-1|.
CASSLGQGPGYTF
TGCGCCAGCAGCTTGGGACAGGGGCCTGGCTACACCTTC
>TRBJ1-1|.|TRBV7-2|.
CASSLARFGMEAFF
TGTGCCAGCAGCTTAGCGCGGTTCGGGATGGAAGCTTTCTTT
>TRBJ1-1|TRBD1|TRBV10-2|.
CASIDRVGFMNTEAFF
TGCGCCAGCATTGACAGGGTCGGGTTCATGAACACTGAAGCTTTCTTT
>TRBJ1-1|.|TRBV30|.
CAWSPGLTFEAFF
TGTGCCTGGAGTCCGGGACTTACCTTTGAAGCTTTCTTT
>TRBJ2-5|.|TRBV6-5|.
CASSYQKTQYF
TGTGCCAGCAGTTATCAGAAGACCCAGTACTTC
>TRBJ2-1|TRBD2|TRBV7-9|.
CASSRLAGTLSSYNEQFF
TGTGCCAGCAGCCGACTAGCGGGAACGCTCAGCTCCTACAATGAGCAGTTCTTC
>TRBJ2-3|TRBD2|TRBV9|.
CASSVGGGAGRSDTQYF
TGTGCCAGCAGCGTAGGTGGTGGAGCGGGGCGGTCAGATACGCAGTATTTT
>TRBJ2-1|.|TRBV6-5|.
CASSYGGGSYNEQFF
TGTGCCAGCAGTTACGGGGGCGGGTCCTACAATGAGCAGTTCTTC
>TRBJ2-5|TRBD2|TRBV4-1|once
CASSQPGGETQYF
TGCGCCAGCAGCCAACCGGGGGGAGAGACCCAGTACTTC
>TRBJ2-7|TRBD2|TRBV27|.
CASGTSGLYEQYF
TGTGCCAGTGGGACTAGCGGTCTCTACGAGCAGTACTTC
>TRBJ1-2|.|TRBV5-8|.
CASSLRQAIQIAF
TGTGCCAGCAGCTTGAGGCAGGCGATCCAAATAGCCTTC
>TRBJ1-1|TRBD1|TRBV6-5|.
CASSYGAGTGGTEAFF
TGTGCCAGCAGTTACGGAGCGGGGACAGGAGGGACTGAAGCTTTCTTT
>TRBJ2-5|TRBD2|TRBV5-1|.
CASSYGGDEVETQYF
TGCGCCAGCTCCTACGGGGGGGACGAGGTGGAGACCCAGTACTTC
>TRBJ2-3|TRBD2|TRBV15|.
CATSGGLAGSSDTQYF
TGTGCCACCAGCGGTGGACTAGCGGGTTCCTCGGATACGCAGTATTTT
>TRBJ2-1|TRBD2|TRBV7-2|.
CASSSGTSGYNEQFF
TGTGCCAGCAGTTCCGGGACTAGCGGATACAATGAGCAGTTCTTC
>TRBJ2-7|TRBD1|TRBV30|.
CAWSAWGQGLEQYF
TGTGCCTGGAGTGCCTGGGGACAGGGCCTCGAGCAGTACTTC
>TRBJ2-5|.|TRBV5-1|.
CASSLVERRETQYF
TGCGCCAGCAGCTTGGTCGAGCGGCGAGAGACCCAGTACTTC
>TRBJ1-2|TRBD1|TRBV18|.
CASSPGTGGDGYTF
TGTGCCAGCTCACCAGGGACAGGGGGCGATGGCTACACCTTC
>TRBJ1-5|.|TRBV19|few
CASSIEAGGNQPQHF
TGTGCCAGTAGTATAGAGGCAGGTGGCAATCAGCCCCAGCATTTT
>TRBJ2-2|.|TRBV3-1/TRBV3-2|.
CASSHGTTTGELFF
TGTGCCAGCAGCCATGGGACAACCACCGGGGAGCTGTTTTTT
>TRBJ1-1|TRBD1|TRBV5-1|.
CASSPPRTGMNTEAFF
TGCGCCAGCAGCCCTCCGCGGACAGGGATGAACACTGAAGCTTTCTTT
>TRBJ2-1|TRBD2|TRBV10-2|.
CASRVGGASSEQFF
TGCGCCAGCAGAGTCGGGGGGGCTAGTTCGGAGCAGTTCTTC
>TRBJ1-1|TRBD1|TRBV9|.
CASSNRDSMNTEAFF
TGTGCCAGCAGCAACCGGGACAGTATGAACACTGAAGCTTTCTTT
>TRBJ1-1|TRBD1|TRBV5-6|few
CASSGDRGNTEAFF
TGTGCCAGCAGCGGGGACAGGGGGAACACTGAAGCTTTCTTT
>TRBJ2-7|TRBD1|TRBV2|.
CASSEGDSLYEQYF
TGTGCCAGCAGTGAGGGGGACAGCCTATACGAGCAGTACTTC
>TRBJ2-3|TRBD2|TRBV6-6|.
CATYSGRGTDTQYF
TGTGCCACCTATAGCGGGAGAGGCACAGATACGCAGTATTTT
>TRBJ2-1|TRBD2|TRBV5-1|.
CASSLPLAGDYNEQFF
TGCGCCAGCAGCTTGCCCCTAGCGGGGGACTACAATGAGCAGTTCTTC
>TRBJ2-3|.|TRBV7-2|.
CASSLEGARTDTQYF
TGTGCCAGCAGCTTAGAAGGGGCGCGCACAGATACGCAGTATTTT
>TRBJ2-7|TRBD2|TRBV19|.
CASSAGLSGRVSYEQYF
TGTGCCAGTAGTGCAGGACTAAGCGGGAGGGTCTCCTACGAGCAGTACTTC
>TRBJ2-7|.|TRBV2|.
CASSEIGGATYEQYF
TGTGCCAGCAGTGAGATAGGCGGGGCCACCTACGAGCAGTACTTC
>TRBJ2-1|.|TRBV28|.
CASSTPRAGAYNEQFF
TGTGCCAGCAGTACCCCTAGGGCAGGGGCCTACAATGAGCAGTTCTTC
>TRBJ2-5|TRBD1|TRBV18|.
CASSPGTGLETQYF
TGTGCCAGCTCACCAGGGACAGGGTTAGAGACCCAGTACTTC
>TRBJ2-5|TRBD1|TRBV11-2|.
CASSLAPGTVNRGQYF
TGTGCCAGCAGCTTAGCCCCCGGGACAGTCAACCGAGGCCAGTACTTC
>TRBJ1-2|.|TRBV30|once
CAWSVHGNGYTF
TGTGCCTGGAGTGTACATGGCAATGGCTACACCTTC
>TRBJ1-5|TRBD1|TRBV11-2|.
CASSLGQGNQPQHF
TGTGCCAGCAGCTTAGGACAGGGAAATCAGCCCCAGCATTTT
>TRBJ2-1|TRBD2|TRBV6-4|.
CASSEEAGGYEQFF
TGTGCCAGCAGTGAGGAAGCGGGAGGCTATGAGCAGTTCTTC
>TRBJ1-3|TRBD1|TRBV5-4|.
CASSQDRLTGNTIYF
TGTGCCAGCAGCCAGGACAGGCTAACTGGAAACACCATATATTTT
>TRBJ2-2|TRBD1|TRBV6-6|.
CASTPGQVIISGELFF
TGTGCCAGCACTCCCGGACAGGTTATTATTTCCGGGGAGCTGTTTTTT
>TRBJ2-1|.|TRBV6-1|.
CASSEARSNPYYNEQFF
TGTGCCAGCAGTGAAGCGCGGTCTAACCCGTATTACAATGAGCAGTTCTTC
>TRBJ2-1|.|TRBV7-9|.
CASSYNDRYNEQFF
TGTGCCAGCAGCTATAACGACAGGTACAATGAGCAGTTCTTC
>TRBJ2-2|.|TRBV27|.
CASSFSLQGGELFF
TGTGCCAGCAGTTTCTCTCTTCAGGGGGGGGAGCTGTTTTTT
>TRBJ1-1|.|TRBV19|once
CASRPQGHTEAFF
TGTGCCAGTAGGCCACAGGGTCACACTGAAGCTTTCTTT